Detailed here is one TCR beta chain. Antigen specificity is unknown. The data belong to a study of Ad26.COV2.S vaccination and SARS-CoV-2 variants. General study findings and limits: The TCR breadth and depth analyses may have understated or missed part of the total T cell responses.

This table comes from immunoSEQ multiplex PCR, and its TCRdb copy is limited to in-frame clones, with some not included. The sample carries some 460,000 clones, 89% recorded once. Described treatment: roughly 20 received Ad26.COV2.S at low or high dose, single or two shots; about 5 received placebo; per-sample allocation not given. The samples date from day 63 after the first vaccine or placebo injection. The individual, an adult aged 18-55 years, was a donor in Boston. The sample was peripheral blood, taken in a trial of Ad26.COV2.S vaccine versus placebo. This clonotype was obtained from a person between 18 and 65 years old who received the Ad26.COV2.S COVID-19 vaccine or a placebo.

The CDR3 coding sequence is TGCAGTGCTAGAGATCCTCTCGCCCAGTACTTC. It is translated as CSARDPLAQYF. The gene calls are TRBV20-1 and TRBJ2-5, with D hard to call. Between the trimmed V and J ends, which lost 0 bases and 9 bases, there was a span of 8 bases. This CDR3 has 11 residues. Germline V gives CDR1 DFQATT, CDR2 SNEGSKA (reference sequence).